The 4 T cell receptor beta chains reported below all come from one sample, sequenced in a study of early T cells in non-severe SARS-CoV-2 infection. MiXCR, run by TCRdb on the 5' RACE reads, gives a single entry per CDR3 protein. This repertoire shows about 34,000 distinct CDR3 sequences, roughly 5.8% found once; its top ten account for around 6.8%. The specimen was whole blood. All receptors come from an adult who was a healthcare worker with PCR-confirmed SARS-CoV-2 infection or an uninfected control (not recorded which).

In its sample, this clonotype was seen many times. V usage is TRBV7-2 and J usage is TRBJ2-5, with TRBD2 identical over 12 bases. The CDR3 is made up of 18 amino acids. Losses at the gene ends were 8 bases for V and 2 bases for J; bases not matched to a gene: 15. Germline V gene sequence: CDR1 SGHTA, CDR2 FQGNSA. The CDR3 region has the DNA TGTGCCAGCTCCCCTCGGCTAGCGGGAGGGCCGCTACAAGAGACCCAGTACTTC. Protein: CASSPRLAGGPLQETQYF.

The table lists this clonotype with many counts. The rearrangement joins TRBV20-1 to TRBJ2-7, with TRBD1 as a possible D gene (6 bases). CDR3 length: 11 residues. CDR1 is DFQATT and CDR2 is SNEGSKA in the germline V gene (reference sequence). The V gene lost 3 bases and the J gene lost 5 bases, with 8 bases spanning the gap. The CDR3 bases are TGCAGTGCTAGGAAGGGGGACGAGCAGTACTTC. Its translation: CSARKGDEQYF.

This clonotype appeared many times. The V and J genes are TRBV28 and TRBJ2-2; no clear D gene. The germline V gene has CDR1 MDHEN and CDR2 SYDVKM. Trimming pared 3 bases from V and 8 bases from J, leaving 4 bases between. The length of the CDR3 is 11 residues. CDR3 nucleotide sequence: TGTGCCAGCAGTTTTAGGGGGGAGCTGTTTTTT. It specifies CASSFRGELFF.

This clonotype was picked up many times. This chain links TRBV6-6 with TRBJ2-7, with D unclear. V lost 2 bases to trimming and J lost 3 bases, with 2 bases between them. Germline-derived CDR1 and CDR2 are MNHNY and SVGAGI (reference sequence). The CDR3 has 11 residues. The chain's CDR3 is CASSYNYEQYF. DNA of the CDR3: TGTGCCAGCAGTTACAACTACGAGCAGTACTTC.